This is a list of T cell receptor beta chains from one sample in a study of a mutant IDH1 vaccine in newly diagnosed glioma. Produced via immunoSEQ multiplex PCR; TCRdb's table is partial and in-frame only. The table lists 20,000 to 25,000 clones, roughly nine tenths of them singletons. Sequencing used PBMCs, obtained from a glioma patient treated with radiotherapy, temozolomide or both. These receptors were taken from a man aged 30 to 45 with glioma. Both conserved end residues are part of each CDR3. The D gene is left open where the match is weak. Some rows have no size entry. The others give once, few or many, or a class for an expanded clone.

abundance	v_gene	d_gene	j_gene	CDR3aa	CDR3nt
-	TRBV10-1	-	TRBJ2-7	CASSGGRDYEQYF	TGCGCCAGCAGTGGGGGGAGAGACTACGAGCAGTACTTC
-	TRBV5-5	-	TRBJ2-7	CASSFQGLTYEQYF	TGTGCCAGCAGCTTTCAGGGGCTCACCTACGAGCAGTACTTC
few	TRBV4-2	-	TRBJ2-7	CASSQDGDSYYEQYF	TGTGCCAGCAGCCAAGACGGTGACAGCTACTACGAGCAGTACTTC
-	TRBV11-2	TRBD1	TRBJ1-2	CASSLLGTGGYYGYTF	TGTGCCAGCAGCTTACTCGGGACAGGGGGATACTATGGCTACACCTTC
-	TRBV10-3	-	TRBJ2-3	CAISRGGNTDTQYF	TGTGCCATCAGTCGCGGAGGAAACACAGATACGCAGTATTTT
-	TRBV29-1	TRBD1	TRBJ2-7	CSVVRDRVVYEQYF	TGCAGCGTTGTGCGTGACAGGGTTGTCTACGAGCAGTACTTC
-	TRBV11-2	-	TRBJ1-2	CASSLEGRSYGYTF	TGTGCCAGCAGCTTAGAGGGGAGGAGTTATGGCTACACCTTC
few	TRBV27	TRBD2	TRBJ2-7	CASSRGRAYEQYF	TGTGCCAGCAGTCGCGGGAGGGCCTACGAGCAGTACTTC
-	TRBV5-1	TRBD1	TRBJ1-1	CASSYGQGVRTEAFF	TGCGCCAGCAGCTACGGACAGGGGGTGAGGACTGAAGCTTTCTTT
-	TRBV30	-	TRBJ1-5	CAWSVLKGGNQPQHF	TGTGCCTGGAGTGTACTAAAGGGCGGCAATCAGCCCCAGCATTTT
-	TRBV29-1	-	TRBJ1-1	CSAVGVLGSTEAFF	TGCAGCGCCGTGGGGGTCCTCGGGAGCACTGAAGCTTTCTTT
-	TRBV2	TRBD2	TRBJ2-1	CASRTGTSDYNEQFF	TGTGCCAGCAGGACCGGGACTAGCGACTACAATGAGCAGTTCTTC
-	TRBV5-5	-	TRBJ1-3	CASSLQANTIYF	TGTGCCAGCAGCTTACAAGCAAACACCATATATTTT
-	TRBV5-1	TRBD1	TRBJ1-2	CASSFGQGRPTF	TGCGCCAGCAGCTTCGGACAGGGCCGACCCACCTTC
-	TRBV27	-	TRBJ2-3	CASSFVPTDTQYF	TGTGCCAGCAGTTTCGTCCCGACAGATACGCAGTATTTT
once	TRBV27	-	TRBJ1-5	CASGKTGSHQPQHF	TGTGCCAGCGGGAAGACAGGCTCCCATCAGCCCCAGCATTTT
-	TRBV5-1	-	TRBJ2-5	CASSLLQETQYF	TGCGCCAGCAGCTTGCTCCAAGAGACCCAGTACTTC
-	TRBV18	TRBD1	TRBJ2-2	CASSRDRVPNTGELFF	TGTGCCAGCTCTCGAGACAGGGTCCCGAACACCGGGGAGCTGTTTTTT
-	TRBV15	-	TRBJ1-3	CATSTRDTGNTIYF	TGTGCCACCAGCACCCGAGACACTGGAAACACCATATATTTT
once	TRBV30	TRBD2	TRBJ2-2	CAYAGGLNTGELFF	TGTGCCTACGCGGGGGGCCTGAACACCGGGGAGCTGTTTTTT
once	TRBV4-1	-	TRBJ1-4	CASSQQGIREKLFF	TGCGCCAGCAGCCAGCAGGGGATTCGAGAAAAACTGTTTTTT
-	TRBV6-6	TRBD1	TRBJ2-1	CASIGTETNNEQFF	TGTGCCAGCATCGGGACAGAGACCAACAATGAGCAGTTCTTC
once	TRBV9	TRBD2	TRBJ2-3	CASSAGSGRRTDTQYF	TGTGCCAGCAGCGCCGGTAGCGGGAGAAGAACAGATACGCAGTATTTT
-	TRBV5-6	-	TRBJ2-7	CASSLEVEQYF	TGTGCCAGCAGCTTGGAAGTGGAGCAGTACTTC
-	TRBV10-3	TRBD1	TRBJ2-1	CAISSDRGGNEQFF	TGTGCCATCAGTTCGGACAGGGGAGGGAATGAGCAGTTCTTC
few	TRBV2	-	TRBJ1-2	CASSEAGGANLYGYTF	TGTGCCAGCAGTGAAGCCGGGGGGGCCAACCTCTATGGCTACACCTTC
-	TRBV6-5	TRBD1	TRBJ1-2	CASSQDRVDGYTF	TGTGCCAGCAGTCAAGACAGGGTGGATGGCTACACCTTC
-	TRBV27	TRBD2	TRBJ2-1	CASSPPGLAGEVYEQFF	TGTGCCAGCAGTCCCCCGGGACTAGCGGGAGAAGTGTATGAGCAGTTCTTC
once	TRBV5-1	-	TRBJ1-4	CASSFAGGDEKLFF	TGCGCCAGCAGCTTTGCGGGGGGCGATGAAAAACTGTTTTTT
-	TRBV10-1	-	TRBJ1-1	CASSSGSITEAFF	TGCGCCAGCAGTTCAGGGTCTATTACTGAAGCTTTCTTT